Presented here are 3 T cell receptor beta chains from one specimen sequenced in a study of shared clonotypes between healthy human individuals. The assay was immunoSEQ multiplex PCR, and TCRdb's table has in-frame clones only and misses some. Altogether about 2 million clones are present, just under 95% being singletons, with the ten largest covering roughly 1.2%. Naivety among CD8 cells was defined by CD45RO negativity and positive CCR7 selection, thereby excluding terminally differentiated effector memory CD45RA+ cells. Material: naive CD8+ T cells sorted from blood. These receptor sequences come from a man aged 18 to 29 in good health.

V usage is TRBV25-1 and J usage is TRBJ1-2, with D hard to call. Germline V gene sequence: CDR1 MGHDK, CDR2 SYGVNS. This CDR3 has 12 amino acids. Trimming stripped 1 base from V and 6 bases from J, with 6 bases between. CDR3 protein: CASSEFPDGYTF. The CDR3 coding sequence is TGTGCCAGCAGTGAATTCCCCGATGGCTACACCTTC.

The genes are TRBV7-8 and TRBJ2-7, with D tentatively TRBD1 (6 bases). The V end lost 1 base, the J end lost 2 bases, and 9 bases lay between the germline ends. Germline V gives CDR1 SGHVS, CDR2 FQNEAQ. The CDR3 totals 14 residues. The CDR3 DNA sequence: TGTGCCAGCAGCTTAGGCACAGGGACCTACGAGCAGTACTTC. Translated: CASSLGTGTYEQYF.

The chain is built from TRBV7-6 and TRBJ2-5; TRBD2 matches at 8 bases. The trim removed 3 bases at V and 5 bases at J, leaving 8 bases unmatched. The CDR3 has 15 amino acids. The germline CDR1 and CDR2 sequences are SGHVS and FNYEAQ. The CDR3 loop is CASSFGGGTFETQYF. CDR3 sequence (DNA): TGTGCCAGCAGCTTCGGGGGGGGTACCTTCGAGACCCAGTACTTC.